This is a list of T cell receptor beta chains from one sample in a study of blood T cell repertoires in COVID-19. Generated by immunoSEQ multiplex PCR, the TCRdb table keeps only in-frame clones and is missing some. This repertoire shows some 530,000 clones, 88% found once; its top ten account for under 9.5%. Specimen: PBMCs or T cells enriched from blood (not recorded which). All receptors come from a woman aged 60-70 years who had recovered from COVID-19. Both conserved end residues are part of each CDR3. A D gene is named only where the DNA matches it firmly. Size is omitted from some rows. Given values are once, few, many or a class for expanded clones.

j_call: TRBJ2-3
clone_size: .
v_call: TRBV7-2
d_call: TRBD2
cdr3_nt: TGTGCCAGCAGCTTGGCCCGCGGAGCGGGGGGTTCCACAGATACGCAGTATTTT
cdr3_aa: CASSLARGAGGSTDTQYF

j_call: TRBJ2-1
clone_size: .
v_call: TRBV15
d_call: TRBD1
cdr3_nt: TGTGCCACCAGCAGGGGGACAGGGGGTCCCAGCTCCTACAATGAGCAGTTCTTC
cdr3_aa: CATSRGTGGPSSYNEQFF

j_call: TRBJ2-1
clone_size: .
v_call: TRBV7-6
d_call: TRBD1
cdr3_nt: TGTGCCAGCAGCTACGGGACAGGGTCAAGCAATGAGCAGTTCTTC
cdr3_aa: CASSYGTGSSNEQFF

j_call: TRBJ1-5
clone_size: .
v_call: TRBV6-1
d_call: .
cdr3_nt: TGTGCCAGCAGTGAATGGGGTTCGGGGGTTTTGAGCAATCAGCCCCAGCATTTT
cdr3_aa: CASSEWGSGVLSNQPQHF

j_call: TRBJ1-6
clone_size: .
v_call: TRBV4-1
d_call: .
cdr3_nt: TGCGCCAGCAGCCACCTCCTCTCTAACGGGGGGGTGAATTCACCCCTCCACTTT
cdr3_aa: CASSHLLSNGGVNSPLHF

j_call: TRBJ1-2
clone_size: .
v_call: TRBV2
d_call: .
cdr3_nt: TGTGCCAGCAGTGAAACAGGGAAACAGGATGGCTACACCTTC
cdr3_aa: CASSETGKQDGYTF

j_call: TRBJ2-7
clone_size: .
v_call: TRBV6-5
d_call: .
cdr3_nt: TGTGCCAGCAGTTACGCCGGGGATTCCTACGAGCAGTACTTC
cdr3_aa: CASSYAGDSYEQYF

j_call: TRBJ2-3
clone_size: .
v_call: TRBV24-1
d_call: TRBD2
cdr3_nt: TGTGCCACCAGTCAGACTAGCAGCGGCACAGATACGCAGTATTTT
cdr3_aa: CATSQTSSGTDTQYF

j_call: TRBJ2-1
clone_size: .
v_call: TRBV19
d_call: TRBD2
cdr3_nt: TGTGCCAGTACCCGGGAAGCGGGGAATGAGCAGTTCTTC
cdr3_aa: CASTREAGNEQFF

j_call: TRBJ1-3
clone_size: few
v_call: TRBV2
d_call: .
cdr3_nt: TGTGCCAGCAGTCCAATCTCTGGAAACACCATATATTTT
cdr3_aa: CASSPISGNTIYF

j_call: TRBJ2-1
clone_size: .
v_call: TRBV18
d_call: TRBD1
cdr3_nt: TGTGCCAGCTCTCCAGGGGGCGCTGGATCGAACAATGAGCAGTTCTTC
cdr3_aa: CASSPGGAGSNNEQFF